Listed below are T cell receptor beta chains from one sample, sequenced in a study of shared clonotypes between healthy human individuals. The table came from immunoSEQ multiplex PCR; TCRdb's copy has only in-frame clones and leaves some out. The repertoire holds about 1.5 million clones, with 98% as singletons. The sequenced sample consisted of naive CD4+ T cells sorted from blood. The source is a man under 40 in good health. The CDR3 runs from the conserved cysteine through the conserved F or W. A D gene is named only where the DNA matches it firmly. The size entry is marked missing in some rows and otherwise reads once, few, many or a size class.

TRBV6-1	TRBJ1-5	NA	once	CASSAPGGQPQHF	TGTGCCAGCAGTGCCCCGGGGGGACAGCCCCAGCATTTT
TRBV28	TRBJ2-1	NA	NA	CASSRASSYNEQFF	TGTGCCAGCAGTCGGGCTAGCTCCTACAATGAGCAGTTCTTC
TRBV4-1	TRBJ2-5	TRBD1	NA	CASSHGQGIWETQYF	TGCGCCAGCAGCCATGGACAGGGAATCTGGGAGACCCAGTACTTC
TRBV19	TRBJ1-1	NA	NA	CARAPGHLMNTEAFF	TGTGCCAGGGCCCCGGGACACCTTATGAACACTGAAGCTTTCTTT
TRBV6-5	TRBJ1-3	NA	NA	CASSGGPGNTIYF	TGTGCCAGCAGTGGCGGCCCTGGAAACACCATATATTTT
TRBV27	TRBJ2-7	NA	NA	CASRPPLPLYEQYF	TGTGCCAGCAGACCTCCACTCCCCCTCTACGAGCAGTACTTC
TRBV6-6	TRBJ2-7	NA	NA	CASSYRVRDEQYF	TGTGCCAGCAGTTACAGGGTTCGGGACGAGCAGTACTTC
TRBV7-9	TRBJ2-7	TRBD1	NA	CASSYDRVPYEQYF	TGTGCCAGCAGCTACGACAGGGTTCCCTACGAGCAGTACTTC
TRBV5-4	TRBJ2-1	TRBD1	NA	CASSRGQGETNEQFF	TGTGCCAGCAGCCGTGGACAGGGGGAAACTAATGAGCAGTTCTTC
TRBV11-3	TRBJ2-2	NA	NA	CASSRLHGELFF	TGTGCCAGCAGCCGACTTCACGGGGAGCTGTTTTTT
TRBV28	TRBJ1-1	TRBD1	NA	CASRTRQGAHTEAFF	TGTGCCAGCAGGACCAGACAGGGGGCGCACACTGAAGCTTTCTTT
TRBV5-4	TRBJ2-1	TRBD2	NA	CASRAGTSGRGAYNEQFF	TGTGCCAGCAGAGCCGGGACTAGCGGGAGAGGGGCCTACAATGAGCAGTTCTTC
TRBV2	TRBJ1-1	NA	NA	CASSEARIEAFF	TGTGCCAGCAGTGAAGCTCGTATCGAAGCTTTCTTT
TRBV18	TRBJ2-1	NA	NA	CASSPDRVKFF	TGTGCCAGCTCACCAGACAGAGTGAAGTTCTTC
TRBV28	TRBJ1-4	NA	NA	CASGSFRRVVNEKLFF	TGTGCCAGCGGGTCCTTTCGGAGAGTAGTAAATGAAAAACTGTTTTTT
TRBV6-1	TRBJ2-2	TRBD1	NA	CASTTTGTGELFF	TGTGCCAGCACCACGACAGGGACCGGGGAGCTGTTTTTT
TRBV7-9	TRBJ2-4	NA	NA	CASSLRGTRENIQYF	TGTGCCAGCAGCTTACGGGGGACGCGGGAAAACATTCAGTACTTC
TRBV6-1	TRBJ1-2	NA	NA	CASSEPIIGGYTF	TGTGCCAGCAGTGAACCCATAATCGGAGGCTACACCTTC
TRBV5-4	TRBJ2-7	TRBD1	once	CASSLDRDYEQYF	TGTGCCAGCAGCCTCGACAGGGACTACGAGCAGTACTTC
TRBV19	TRBJ1-5	NA	NA	CASRPYSNQPQHF	TGTGCCAGTAGGCCTTATAGCAATCAGCCCCAGCATTTT
TRBV15	TRBJ1-1	TRBD1	NA	CATSRAWGQGEAFF	TGTGCCACCAGCAGAGCCTGGGGACAGGGAGAAGCTTTCTTT
TRBV5-4	TRBJ2-3	TRBD2	NA	CASSLSWPGTSGTTDTQYF	TGTGCCAGCAGCTTGAGCTGGCCCGGGACTAGCGGAACCACAGATACGCAGTATTTT
TRBV15	TRBJ1-5	TRBD1	NA	CATSRDRGQGQPQHF	TGTGCCACCAGCAGAGATAGGGGACAGGGGCAGCCCCAGCATTTT
TRBV19	TRBJ2-5	TRBD1	NA	CASSIRGQRYQETQYF	TGTGCCAGTAGTATTAGGGGACAGAGGTACCAAGAGACCCAGTACTTC
TRBV11-3	TRBJ2-1	NA	NA	CASSLEFGGLGNEQFF	TGTGCCAGCAGCTTAGAGTTCGGGGGGCTGGGGAATGAGCAGTTCTTC
TRBV28	TRBJ1-2	TRBD1	NA	CATDDRGDYGYTF	TGTGCCACCGATGACAGGGGGGACTATGGCTACACCTTC
TRBV19	TRBJ2-5	TRBD1	NA	CASRRTGVNQETQYF	TGTGCCAGTAGGAGGACAGGGGTCAACCAAGAGACCCAGTACTTC
TRBV6-5	TRBJ1-1	NA	once	CATTRRTEAFF	TGTGCCACTACCCGGAGGACTGAAGCTTTCTTT
TRBV29-1	TRBJ1-1	NA	NA	CSAKQVNTEAFF	TGCAGCGCTAAACAAGTGAACACTGAAGCTTTCTTT
TRBV4-3	TRBJ1-2	NA	NA	CASSQEGTGRNYGYTF	TGCGCCAGCAGCCAAGAGGGTACAGGGCGCAACTATGGCTACACCTTC
TRBV9	TRBJ1-1	NA	NA	CASSVFIRRAPPPLDTEAFF	TGTGCCAGCAGCGTATTCATAAGGAGGGCGCCTCCTCCTCTTGATACTGAAGCTTTCTTT
TRBV10-1	TRBJ1-1	NA	NA	CASRARVDNTEAFF	TGCGCCAGCAGGGCCCGGGTTGACAACACTGAAGCTTTCTTT
TRBV27	TRBJ1-2	NA	NA	CASSFQGHRDYGYTF	TGTGCCAGCAGTTTTCAGGGACATCGAGACTATGGCTACACCTTC
TRBV6-5	TRBJ2-7	NA	NA	CASSPLPSSDEQYF	TGTGCCAGCAGTCCACTCCCTAGCAGCGACGAGCAGTACTTC
TRBV28	TRBJ2-7	NA	once	CASSLEGGVQTYEQYF	TGTGCCAGCAGTTTGGAGGGGGGGGTACAAACCTACGAGCAGTACTTC
TRBV18	TRBJ1-2	TRBD1	once	CASSPPLTGAYGYTF	TGTGCCAGCTCACCCCCTTTGACAGGGGCTTATGGCTACACCTTC
TRBV20-1	TRBJ1-2	NA	NA	CSAGAAYGYTF	TGCAGTGCCGGGGCAGCCTATGGCTACACCTTC
TRBV5-1	TRBJ2-5	TRBD1	NA	CASSLSWDRGQETQYF	TGCGCCAGCAGCTTGTCCTGGGACAGGGGGCAAGAGACCCAGTACTTC
TRBV5-1	TRBJ1-1	NA	NA	CASSRRGSGDTEAFF	TGCGCCAGCAGCAGGCGGGGATCAGGGGACACTGAAGCTTTCTTT
TRBV29-1	TRBJ2-4	NA	NA	CSVQGGLAKNIQYF	TGCAGCGTTCAGGGTGGGTTAGCCAAAAACATTCAGTACTTC
TRBV11-3	TRBJ2-2	NA	NA	CASSATGYTGELFF	TGTGCCAGCAGCGCGACGGGATACACCGGGGAGCTGTTTTTT
TRBV19	TRBJ2-1	TRBD1	NA	CASSANRGLLYNEQFF	TGTGCCAGTAGTGCCAACAGGGGGCTCCTCTACAATGAGCAGTTCTTC
TRBV2	TRBJ1-5	NA	NA	CASSEEGRLPQHF	TGTGCCAGCAGTGAAGAGGGGCGTCTGCCCCAGCATTTT
TRBV5-1	TRBJ1-1	NA	NA	CASSSRANQNTEAFF	TGCGCCAGCAGCTCCAGGGCTAACCAAAACACTGAAGCTTTCTTT
TRBV28	TRBJ1-5	NA	NA	CASSQDSQSSQPQHF	TGTGCCAGCAGTCAGGACTCACAATCTAGTCAGCCCCAGCATTTT